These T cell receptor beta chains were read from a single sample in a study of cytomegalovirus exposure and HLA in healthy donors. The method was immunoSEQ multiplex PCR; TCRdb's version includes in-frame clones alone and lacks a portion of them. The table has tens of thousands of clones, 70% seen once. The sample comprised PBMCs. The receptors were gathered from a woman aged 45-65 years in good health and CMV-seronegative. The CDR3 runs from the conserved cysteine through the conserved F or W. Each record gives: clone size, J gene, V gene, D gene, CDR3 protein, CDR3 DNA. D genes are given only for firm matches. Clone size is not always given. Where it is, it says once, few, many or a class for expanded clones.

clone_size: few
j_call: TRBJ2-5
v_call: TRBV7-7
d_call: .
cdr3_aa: CASSHIRETQYF
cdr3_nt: TGTGCTAGCAGCCATATTAGAGAGACCCAGTACTTC

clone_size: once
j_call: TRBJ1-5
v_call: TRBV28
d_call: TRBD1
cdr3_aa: CASSLWPRDSTFNQPQHF
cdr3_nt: TGTGCCAGCAGTTTATGGCCCCGGGACAGTACTTTCAATCAGCCCCAGCATTTT

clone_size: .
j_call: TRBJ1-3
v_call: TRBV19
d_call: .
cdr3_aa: CASSIGGPGNTIYF
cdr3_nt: TGTGCCAGTAGTATAGGCGGCCCTGGAAACACCATATATTTT

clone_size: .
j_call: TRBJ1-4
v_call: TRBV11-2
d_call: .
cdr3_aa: CASRRPGTNEKLFF
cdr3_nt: TGTGCCAGCAGACGCCCCGGGACAAACGAAAAACTGTTTTTT

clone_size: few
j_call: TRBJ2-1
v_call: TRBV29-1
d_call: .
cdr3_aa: CSVVRDFSYNEQFF
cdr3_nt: TGCAGCGTTGTGCGGGACTTCTCATACAATGAGCAGTTCTTC

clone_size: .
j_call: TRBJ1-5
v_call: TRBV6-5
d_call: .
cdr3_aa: CASSPNSNQPQHF
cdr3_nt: TGTGCCAGCAGTCCCAATAGCAATCAGCCCCAGCATTTT

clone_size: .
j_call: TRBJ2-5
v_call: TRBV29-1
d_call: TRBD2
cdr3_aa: CSAGPGLAEETQYF
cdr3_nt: TGCAGCGCCGGACCGGGACTAGCGGAAGAGACCCAGTACTTC

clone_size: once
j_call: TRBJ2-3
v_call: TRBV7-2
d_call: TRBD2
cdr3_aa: CASSPLSGTITDTQYF
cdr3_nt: TGTGCCAGCAGCCCCCTAAGCGGGACTATAACAGATACGCAGTATTTT

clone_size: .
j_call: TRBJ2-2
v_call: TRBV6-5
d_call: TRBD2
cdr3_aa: CASKGSGGNTGELFF
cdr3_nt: TGTGCCAGCAAGGGGTCGGGGGGGAACACCGGGGAGCTGTTTTTT

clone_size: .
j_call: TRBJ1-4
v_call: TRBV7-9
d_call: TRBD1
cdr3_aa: CASSFLLTGATNEKLFF
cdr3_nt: TGTGCCAGCAGCTTTCTACTCACAGGGGCAACTAATGAAAAACTGTTTTTT

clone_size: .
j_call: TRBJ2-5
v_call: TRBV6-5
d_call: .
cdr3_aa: CASRVGPETQYF
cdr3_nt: TGTGCCAGCAGGGTGGGGCCAGAGACCCAGTACTTC

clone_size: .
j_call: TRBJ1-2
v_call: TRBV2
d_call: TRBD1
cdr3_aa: CASSAGQGRGYTF
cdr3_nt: TGTGCCAGCAGTGCCGGACAGGGAAGAGGCTACACCTTC

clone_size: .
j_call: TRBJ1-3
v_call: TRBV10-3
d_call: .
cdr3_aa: CAIRETSSGNTIYF
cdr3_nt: TGTGCCATCAGGGAGACAAGCTCTGGAAACACCATATATTTT

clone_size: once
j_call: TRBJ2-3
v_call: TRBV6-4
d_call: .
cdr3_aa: CASSDSVASKPDTQYF
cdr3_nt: TGTGCCAGCAGTGACTCGGTTGCCTCCAAGCCAGATACGCAGTATTTT

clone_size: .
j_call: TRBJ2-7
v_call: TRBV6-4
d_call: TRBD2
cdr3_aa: CASERGLEVFEQYF
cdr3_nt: TGTGCCAGCGAACGAGGACTAGAGGTTTTCGAGCAGTACTTC

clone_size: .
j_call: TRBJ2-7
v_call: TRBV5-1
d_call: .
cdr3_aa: CASSVPRAYEQYF
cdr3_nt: TGCGCCAGCAGCGTCCCGAGGGCCTACGAGCAGTACTTC

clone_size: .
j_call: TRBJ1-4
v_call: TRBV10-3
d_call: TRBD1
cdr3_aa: CATRQGSEKLFF
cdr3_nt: TGTGCCACTCGACAGGGATCTGAAAAACTGTTTTTT